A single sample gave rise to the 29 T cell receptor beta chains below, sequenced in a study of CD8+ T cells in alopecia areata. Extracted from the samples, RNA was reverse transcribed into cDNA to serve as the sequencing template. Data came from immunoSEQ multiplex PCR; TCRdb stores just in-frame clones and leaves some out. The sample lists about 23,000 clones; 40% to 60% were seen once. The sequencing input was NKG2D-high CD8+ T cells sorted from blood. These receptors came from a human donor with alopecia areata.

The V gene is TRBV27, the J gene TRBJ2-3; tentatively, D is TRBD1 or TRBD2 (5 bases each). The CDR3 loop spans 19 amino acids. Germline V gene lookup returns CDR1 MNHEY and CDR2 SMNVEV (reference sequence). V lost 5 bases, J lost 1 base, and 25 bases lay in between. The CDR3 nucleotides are TGTGCCAGCAGTCCGTGGGACGGGTCAGCCGGGCCTGGCACAGATACGCAGTATTTT. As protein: CASSPWDGSAGPGTDTQYF.

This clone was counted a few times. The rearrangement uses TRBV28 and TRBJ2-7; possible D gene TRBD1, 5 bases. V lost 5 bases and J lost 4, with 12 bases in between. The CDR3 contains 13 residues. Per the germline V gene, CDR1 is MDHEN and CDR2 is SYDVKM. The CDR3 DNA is TGTGCCAGCAGTCCCGTAGGGGTATACGAGCAGTACTTC. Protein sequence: CASSPVGVYEQYF.

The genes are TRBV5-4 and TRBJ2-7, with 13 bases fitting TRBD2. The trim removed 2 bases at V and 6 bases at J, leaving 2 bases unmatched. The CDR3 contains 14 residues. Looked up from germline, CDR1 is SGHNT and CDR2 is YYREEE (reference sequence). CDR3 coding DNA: TGTGCCAGCAGCTTTGGGACTAGCGGGACCGAGCAGTACTTC. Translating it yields CASSFGTSGTEQYF.

This chain's CDR3 is CASSSLPGGGYTF. Here the CDR3 DNA reads TGTGCCAGCAGTTCTCTCCCAGGGGGCGGCTACACCTTC. The rearrangement links TRBV27 to TRBJ1-2; TRBD1 matches 8 bases. The trim removed 4 bases at V and 8 bases at J, leaving 6 bases unmatched. CDR1 MNHEY and CDR2 SMNVEV come from the germline V gene (reference sequence). The CDR3 has 13 amino acids.

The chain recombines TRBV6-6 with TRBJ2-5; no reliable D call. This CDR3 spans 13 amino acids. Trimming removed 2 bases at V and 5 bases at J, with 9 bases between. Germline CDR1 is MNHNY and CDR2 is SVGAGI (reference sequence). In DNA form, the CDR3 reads TGTGCCAGCAGTTACCCGATGAGGGAGACCCAGTACTTC. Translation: CASSYPMRETQYF.

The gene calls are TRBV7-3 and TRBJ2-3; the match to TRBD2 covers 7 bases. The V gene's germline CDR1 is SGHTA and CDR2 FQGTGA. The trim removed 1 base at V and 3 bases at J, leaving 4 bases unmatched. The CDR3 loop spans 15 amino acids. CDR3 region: CASSLSGSGTDTQYF. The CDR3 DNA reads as TGTGCCAGCAGCTTAAGCGGGAGCGGGACAGATACGCAGTATTTT.

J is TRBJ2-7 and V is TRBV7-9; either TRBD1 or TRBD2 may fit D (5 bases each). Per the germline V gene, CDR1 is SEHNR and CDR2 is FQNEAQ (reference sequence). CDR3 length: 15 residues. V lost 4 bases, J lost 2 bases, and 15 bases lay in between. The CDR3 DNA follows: TGTGCCAGCAGCTCGGGGATAGGGGACCCCTACGAGCAGTACTTC. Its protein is CASSSGIGDPYEQYF.

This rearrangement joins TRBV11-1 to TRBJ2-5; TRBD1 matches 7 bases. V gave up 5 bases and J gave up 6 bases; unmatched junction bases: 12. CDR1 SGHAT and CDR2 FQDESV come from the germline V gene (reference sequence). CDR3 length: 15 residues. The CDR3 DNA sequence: TGTGCCAGCAGCCACTACAACAGGGGTCGTCAGACCCAGTACTTC. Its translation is CASSHYNRGRQTQYF.

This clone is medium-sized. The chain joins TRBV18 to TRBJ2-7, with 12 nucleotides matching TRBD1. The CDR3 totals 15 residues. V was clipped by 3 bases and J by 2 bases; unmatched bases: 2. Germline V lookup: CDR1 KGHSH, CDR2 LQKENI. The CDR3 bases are TGTGCCAGCTCACCTGGGACAGGGGGCCCCTACGAGCAGTACTTC. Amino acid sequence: CASSPGTGGPYEQYF. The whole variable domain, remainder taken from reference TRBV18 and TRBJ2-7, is NAGVMQNPRHLVRRRGQEARLRCSPMKGHSHVYWYRQLPEEGLKFMVYLQKENIIDESGMPKERFSAEFPKEGPSILRIQQVVRGDSAAYFCASSPGTGGPYEQYFGPGTRLTVT.

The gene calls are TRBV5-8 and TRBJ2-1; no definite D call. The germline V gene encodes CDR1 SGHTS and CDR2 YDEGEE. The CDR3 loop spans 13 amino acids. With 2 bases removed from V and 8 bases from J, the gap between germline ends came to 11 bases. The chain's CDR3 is CASSFGYNDEQFF. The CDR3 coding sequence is TGTGCCAGCAGCTTCGGCTACAACGATGAGCAGTTCTTC.

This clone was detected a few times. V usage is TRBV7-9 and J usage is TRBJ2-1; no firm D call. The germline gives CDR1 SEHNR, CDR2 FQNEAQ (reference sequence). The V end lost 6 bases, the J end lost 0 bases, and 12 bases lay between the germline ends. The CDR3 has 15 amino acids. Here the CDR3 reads CASSRTVSSYNEQFF. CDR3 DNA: TGTGCCAGCAGTCGGACGGTTAGCTCCTACAATGAGCAGTTCTTC.

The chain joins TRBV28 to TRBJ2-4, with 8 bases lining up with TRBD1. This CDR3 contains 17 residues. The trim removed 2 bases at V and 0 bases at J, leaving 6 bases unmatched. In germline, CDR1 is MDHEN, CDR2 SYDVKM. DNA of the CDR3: TGTGCCAGCAGTTTAATTCCTGGGACAGGAGCCAAAAACATTCAGTACTTC. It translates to CASSLIPGTGAKNIQYF.

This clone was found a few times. The CDR3 reads CASSQDPPHEQYF. CDR3 DNA: TGCGCCAGCAGCCAAGACCCGCCGCACGAGCAGTACTTC. The chain links TRBV4-1 to TRBJ2-7; no reliable D call. The CDR3 runs to 13 residues. The germline CDR1 and CDR2 sequences are MGHRA and YSYEKL. Trimming left V 0 bases short and J 5 bases short, with 8 bases between.

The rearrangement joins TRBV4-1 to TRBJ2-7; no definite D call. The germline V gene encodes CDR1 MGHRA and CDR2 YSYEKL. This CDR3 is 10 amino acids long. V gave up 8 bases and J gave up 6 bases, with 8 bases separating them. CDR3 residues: CASGSGEQYF. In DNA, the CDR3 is TGCGCCAGCGGAAGTGGCGAGCAGTACTTC.

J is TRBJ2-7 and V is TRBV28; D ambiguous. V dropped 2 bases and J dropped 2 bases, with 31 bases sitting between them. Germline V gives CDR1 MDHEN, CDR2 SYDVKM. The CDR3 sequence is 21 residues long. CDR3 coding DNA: TGTGCCAGCAGTTTAATGCCCTGGGTCCAGAACTTACCCTGGCTCCCCTACGAGCAGTACTTC. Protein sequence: CASSLMPWVQNLPWLPYEQYF.

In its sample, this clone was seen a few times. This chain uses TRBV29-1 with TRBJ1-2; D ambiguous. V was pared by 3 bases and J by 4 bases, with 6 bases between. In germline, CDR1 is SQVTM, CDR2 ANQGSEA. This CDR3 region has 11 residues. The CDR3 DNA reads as TGCAGCGTTGAGACCAGCTATGGCTACACCTTC. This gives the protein CSVETSYGYTF.

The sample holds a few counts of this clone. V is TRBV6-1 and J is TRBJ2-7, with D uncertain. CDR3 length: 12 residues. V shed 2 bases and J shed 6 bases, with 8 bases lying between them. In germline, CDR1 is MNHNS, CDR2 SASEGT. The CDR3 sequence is CASSEMVGEQYF. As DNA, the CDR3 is TGTGCCAGCAGTGAAATGGTTGGCGAGCAGTACTTC.

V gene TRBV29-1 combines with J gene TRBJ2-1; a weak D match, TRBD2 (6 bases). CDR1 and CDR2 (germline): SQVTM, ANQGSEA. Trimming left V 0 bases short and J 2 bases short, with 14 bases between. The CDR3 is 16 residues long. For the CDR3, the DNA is TGCAGCGTTGAAGACCCGAGGGCGGGAACCTACAATGAGCAGTTCTTC. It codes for CSVEDPRAGTYNEQFF.

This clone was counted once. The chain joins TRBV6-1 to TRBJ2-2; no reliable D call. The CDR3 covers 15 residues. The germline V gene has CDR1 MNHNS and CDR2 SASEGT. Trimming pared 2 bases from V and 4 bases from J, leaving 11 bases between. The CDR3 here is CASSEFVGSTGELFF. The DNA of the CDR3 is TGTGCCAGCAGTGAATTTGTAGGGTCCACCGGGGAGCTGTTTTTT.

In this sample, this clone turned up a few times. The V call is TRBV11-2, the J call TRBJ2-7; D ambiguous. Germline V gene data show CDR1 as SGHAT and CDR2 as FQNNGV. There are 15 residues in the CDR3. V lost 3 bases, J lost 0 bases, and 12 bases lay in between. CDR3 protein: CASSFTLGSSYEQYF. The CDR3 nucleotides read TGTGCCAGCAGCTTTACTCTCGGCTCCTCCTACGAGCAGTACTTC.

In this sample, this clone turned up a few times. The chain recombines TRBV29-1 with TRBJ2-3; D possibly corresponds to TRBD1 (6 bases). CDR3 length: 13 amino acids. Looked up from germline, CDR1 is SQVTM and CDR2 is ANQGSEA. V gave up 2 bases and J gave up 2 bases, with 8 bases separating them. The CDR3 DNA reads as TGCAGCGTTGAAAACAGGGACACAGATACGCAGTATTTT. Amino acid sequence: CSVENRDTDTQYF.

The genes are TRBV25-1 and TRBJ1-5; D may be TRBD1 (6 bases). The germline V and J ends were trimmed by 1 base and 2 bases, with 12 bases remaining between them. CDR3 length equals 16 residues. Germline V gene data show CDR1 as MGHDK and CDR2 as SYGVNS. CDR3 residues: CASSEWGAGGNQPQHF. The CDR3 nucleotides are TGTGCCAGCAGTGAATGGGGGGCGGGGGGCAATCAGCCCCAGCATTTT.

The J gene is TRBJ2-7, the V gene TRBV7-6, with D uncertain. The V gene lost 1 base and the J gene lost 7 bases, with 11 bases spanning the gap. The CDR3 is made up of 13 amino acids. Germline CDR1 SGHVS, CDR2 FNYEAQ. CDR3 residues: CASSLGPGGEQYF. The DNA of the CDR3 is TGTGCCAGCAGCTTAGGCCCGGGTGGAGAGCAGTACTTC. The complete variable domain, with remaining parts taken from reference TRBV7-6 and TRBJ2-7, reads GAGVSQSPRYKVTKRGQDVALRCDPISGHVSLYWYRQALGQGPEFLTYFNYEAQQDKSGLPNDRFSAERPEGSISTLTIQRTEQRDSAMYRCASSLGPGGEQYFGPGTRLTVT.

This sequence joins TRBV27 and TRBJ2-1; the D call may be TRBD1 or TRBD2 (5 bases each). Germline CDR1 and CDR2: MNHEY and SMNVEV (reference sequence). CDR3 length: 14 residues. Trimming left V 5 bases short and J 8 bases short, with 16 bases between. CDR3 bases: TGTGCCAGCAGTAAGGGGACGCTAAGGCATGAGCAGTTCTTC. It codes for CASSKGTLRHEQFF.

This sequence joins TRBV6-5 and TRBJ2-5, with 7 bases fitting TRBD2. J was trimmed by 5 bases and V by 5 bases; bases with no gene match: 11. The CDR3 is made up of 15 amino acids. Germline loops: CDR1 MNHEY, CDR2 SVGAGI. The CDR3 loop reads CASSTRAGLRETQYF. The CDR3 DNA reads TGTGCCAGCAGTACGCGAGCGGGATTGAGGGAGACCCAGTACTTC.

DNA of the CDR3: TGTGCCACCAGCGATCTAGCGGGAGTGACGGCAGATACGCAGTATTTT. Its protein is CATSDLAGVTADTQYF. V is TRBV15 and J is TRBJ2-3, with 10 bases matching TRBD2. The CDR3 consists of 16 residues. V gave up 5 bases and J gave up 4 bases; unmatched junction bases: 9. CDR1 LNHNV and CDR2 YYDKDF come from the germline V gene (reference sequence).

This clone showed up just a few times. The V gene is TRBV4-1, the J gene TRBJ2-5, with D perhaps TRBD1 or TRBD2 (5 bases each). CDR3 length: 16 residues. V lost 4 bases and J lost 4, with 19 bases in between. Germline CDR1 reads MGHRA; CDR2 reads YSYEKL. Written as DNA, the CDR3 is TGCGCCAGCAGCCTAACGCTACGGGGCTTGGGAGAGACCCAGTACTTC. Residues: CASSLTLRGLGETQYF.

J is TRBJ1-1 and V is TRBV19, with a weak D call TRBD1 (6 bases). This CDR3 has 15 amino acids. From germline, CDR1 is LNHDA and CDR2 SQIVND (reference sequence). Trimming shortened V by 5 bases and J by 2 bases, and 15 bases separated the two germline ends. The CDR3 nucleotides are TGTGCCAGTAGTTATCCCTCCAGGGGAAACACTGAAGCTTTCTTT. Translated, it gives CASSYPSRGNTEAFF.

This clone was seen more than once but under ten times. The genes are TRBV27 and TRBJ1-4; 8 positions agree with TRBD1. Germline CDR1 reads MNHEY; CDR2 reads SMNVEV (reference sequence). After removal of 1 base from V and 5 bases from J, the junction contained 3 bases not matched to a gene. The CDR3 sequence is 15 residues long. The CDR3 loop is CASSLLPGGNEKLFF. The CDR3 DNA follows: TGTGCCAGCAGTTTATTACCAGGGGGCAATGAAAAACTGTTTTTT.